These 26 T cell receptor beta chains were sequenced from one sample in a study of immune reconstitution after stem cell transplant in scleroderma. MiXCR, applied by TCRdb to the RT-PCR reads, yields one record per CDR3 protein. The data contain around 2,000 distinct CDR3 sequences, 15% to 20% of them singletons. This sample was obtained before or after autologous hematopoietic stem cell transplantation (not recorded which). The receptors stem from a female donor with systemic sclerosis.

V and J are TRBV6-5 and TRBJ2-1; D ambiguous. Trimming took off 2 bases at V and 7 bases at J, with 3 bases between the two ends. CDR3 length equals 11 residues. CDR1 and CDR2 (germline): MNHEY, SVGAGI. CDR3 amino acids: CASSYHNEQFF. CDR3 DNA sequence: TGTGCCAGCAGTTACCATAATGAGCAGTTCTTC.

This clonotype was counted a few times. The chain links TRBV18 to TRBJ1-1; D call uncertain. From germline, CDR1 is KGHSH and CDR2 LQKENI. The length of the CDR3 is 14 residues. V was shortened by 6 bases and J by 1 base, with 12 bases between the two germline ends. The CDR3 region has the DNA TGTGCCAGCTCCCCCAGGTTAACGAACACTGAAGCTTTCTTT. This encodes CASSPRLTNTEAFF.

The chain has TRBV5-1 and TRBJ1-3, with D tentatively TRBD1 (5 bases). The V and J ends lost 4 bases and 0 bases respectively, with 17 bases between them. The CDR3 consists of 17 residues. CDR1 and CDR2 (germline): SGHRS, YFSETQ. CDR3 amino acids: CASSIEGRPSSGNTIYF. The DNA for the CDR3 is TGCGCCAGCAGCATCGAGGGACGGCCAAGCTCTGGAAACACCATATATTTT.

The chain is built from TRBV2 and TRBJ2-2, with a tentative D call TRBD1 (6 bases). Germline V gene lookup returns CDR1 SNHLY and CDR2 FYNNEI. Trimming took off 3 bases at V and 3 bases at J, with 8 bases between the two ends. The CDR3 contains 14 residues. DNA of the CDR3: TGTGCCAGCAGTGAGGGGGCCCACACCGGGGAGCTGTTTTTT. Translation gives CASSEGAHTGELFF.

This clonotype is classed as medium-sized (0.01 to 0.1%). The chain has TRBV5-1 and TRBJ1-1; D remains ambiguous. This CDR3 has 14 residues. The V end lost 0 bases, the J end lost 3 bases, and 9 bases lay between the germline ends. CDR1 SGHRS and CDR2 YFSETQ come from the germline V gene. The CDR3 DNA sequence: TGCGCCAGCAGCTTGGCCAACGGGTACACTGAAGCTTTCTTT. Translation: CASSLANGYTEAFF. Together with reference TRBV5-1 and TRBJ1-1, the CDR3 gives the full variable domain: KAGVTQTPRYLIKTRGQQVTLSCSPISGHRSVSWYQQTPGQGLQFLFEYFSETQRNKGNFPGRFSGRQFSNSRSEMNVSTLELGDSALYLCASSLANGYTEAFFGQGTRLTVV.

This clonotype is labeled medium-sized (0.01 to 0.1%). J is TRBJ1-1 and V is TRBV6-2 or TRBV6-3; D is unclear. V dropped 5 bases and J dropped 2 bases, with 12 bases sitting between them. CDR3 length: 14 residues. The V gene's germline CDR1 is MNHEY and CDR2 SVGEGT. CDR3 coding DNA: TGTGCCAGCAGTATCCCGGGTTACAACACTGAAGCTTTCTTT. Amino acid sequence: CASSIPGYNTEAFF.

V is TRBV4-3 and J is TRBJ2-7; 9 nucleotides agree with TRBD1. The CDR3 has 15 residues. Germline V gene data show CDR1 as LGHNA and CDR2 as YSLEER. Losses at the gene ends were 0 bases for V and 5 bases for J; bases not matched to a gene: 5. The CDR3 here is CASSQDRQGVDEQYF. The CDR3 DNA follows: TGCGCCAGCAGCCAAGATCGACAGGGGGTCGACGAGCAGTACTTC.

By its share, this clonotype is medium-sized (0.01 to 0.1%). The V and J genes are TRBV6-5 and TRBJ1-6, with D possibly matching TRBD1 (6 bases). This CDR3 has 14 amino acids. V gave up 7 bases and J gave up 6 bases, with 13 bases separating them. CDR1 is MNHEY and CDR2 is SVGAGI in the germline V gene. As DNA, the CDR3 is TGTGCCAGCAATAGGGCAGGGGTTAATTCACCCCTCCACTTT. Translated, it gives CASNRAGVNSPLHF.

By frequency in the sample, this clonotype is large. This rearrangement joins TRBV2 to TRBJ2-5, with D possibly being TRBD1 or TRBD2 (5 bases each). Germline V gene sequence: CDR1 SNHLY, CDR2 FYNNEI. V lost 6 bases and J 5 bases, leaving 19 bases between the germline ends. There are 15 residues in the CDR3. CDR3 in DNA: TGTGCCAGCAGGGACCGGGACCCTTCAAGGGAGACCCAGTACTTC. It encodes CASRDRDPSRETQYF.

V usage is TRBV4-3 and J usage is TRBJ1-6; D not resolved. The CDR3 spans 17 residues. The V gene lost 0 bases and the J gene lost 5 bases, with 14 bases spanning the gap. Germline loops: CDR1 LGHNA, CDR2 YSLEER. In DNA form, the CDR3 reads TGCGCCAGCAGCCAAGAATCCTTTACTCTAAATAATTCACCCCTCCACTTT. Translating gives CASSQESFTLNNSPLHF.

This clonotype is categorized as medium-sized. This chain joins TRBV6-1 and TRBJ2-1; TRBD1 or TRBD2 may be the D gene (6 bases each). CDR1 is MNHNS and CDR2 is SASEGT in the germline V gene. V was pared by 1 base and J by 9 bases, with 19 bases between. This CDR3 contains 16 residues. The CDR3 protein is CASSEEGGGGLGEQFF. Here the CDR3 DNA reads TGTGCCAGCAGTGAAGAAGGGGGTGGAGGGCTGGGTGAGCAGTTCTTC.

The chain carries TRBV7-2 and TRBJ2-4; no reliable D call. Germline V gives CDR1 SGHTA, CDR2 FQGNSA. Deletions cut 1 base from V and 1 base from J, with 14 bases between. This CDR3 comprises 17 residues. CDR3 sequence (DNA): TGTGCCAGCAGCTTAGTTGGCGGTCTAGTTGCCAAAAACATTCAGTACTTC. This codes for CASSLVGGLVAKNIQYF.

By share, this clonotype ranks as medium-sized (0.01 to 0.1%). The gene calls are TRBV20-1 and TRBJ1-1; D is possibly TRBD1 (6 bases). The V and J ends lost 0 bases and 1 base respectively, with 9 bases between them. The CDR3 has 14 amino acids. Germline V gene lookup returns CDR1 DFQATT and CDR2 SNEGSKA (reference sequence). The CDR3 DNA reads TGCAGTGCTAGAGATTGGGGGCCGAACACTGAAGCTTTCTTT. Its protein product is CSARDWGPNTEAFF.

By frequency in the sample, this clonotype is medium-sized. The genes are TRBV20-1 and TRBJ1-2; D is possibly TRBD1 (6 bases). The CDR3 extends over 13 amino acids. The germline V and J ends were trimmed by 0 bases and 4 bases, with 9 bases remaining between them. Germline loops: CDR1 DFQATT, CDR2 SNEGSKA (reference sequence). DNA for the CDR3: TGCAGTGCTAGAGAGGACAGTTCCTATGGCTACACCTTC. This translates into CSAREDSSYGYTF.

The chain is built from TRBV6-2 or TRBV6-3 and TRBJ2-7; D is possibly TRBD2 (6 bases). This CDR3 region has 13 residues. Germline CDR1 reads MNHEY; CDR2 reads SVGEGT. CDR3: CGTEGLSSYEQYF. Written as DNA, the CDR3 is TGTGGCACGGAGGGCCTGAGCTCCTACGAGCAGTACTTC.

In its sample, this clonotype is large. The V call is TRBV7-2, the J call TRBJ2-5; D is uncertain. This CDR3 has 13 amino acids. In germline, CDR1 is SGHTA, CDR2 FQGNSA. V lost 1 base and J 4 bases, leaving 7 bases between the germline ends. For the CDR3, the DNA is TGTGCCAGCAGCTTAGGTAGAGGAGAGACCCAGTACTTC. This translates into CASSLGRGETQYF.

This clonotype is medium-sized. This chain links TRBV20-1 with TRBJ1-5, with D maybe TRBD1 (6 bases). The CDR3 is 14 residues long. Germline V gene lookup returns CDR1 DFQATT and CDR2 SNEGSKA (reference sequence). V was pared by 4 bases and J by 0 bases, with 10 bases between. CDR3 coding DNA: TGCAGTGCTAAAAGGACAGCTAGCAATCAGCCCCAGCATTTT. Residues: CSAKRTASNQPQHF.

This clonotype qualifies as medium-sized. This chain connects TRBV7-2 to TRBJ2-3; TRBD2 aligns across 13 bases. The J segment lost 6 bases and the V segment lost 5 bases, leaving 8 bases of the junction unmatched. Germline CDR1 and CDR2: SGHTA and FQGNSA. The CDR3 consists of 16 residues. The CDR3 sequence: CASSNPGLAGRDTQYF. As DNA, the CDR3 is TGTGCCAGCAGCAATCCGGGACTAGCGGGGAGGGATACGCAGTATTTT.

This clonotype counts as medium-sized. The chain links TRBV5-5 to TRBJ1-2; D is undetermined. The germline V gene has CDR1 SGHKS and CDR2 YYEKEE (reference sequence). This CDR3 is built from 22 residues. Trimming took off 2 bases at V and 4 bases at J, with 36 bases between the two ends. This CDR3 is CASSFSPRGTTLNPDRGYGYTF. The CDR3 bases are TGTGCCAGCAGCTTCTCGCCCCGCGGCACGACCCTTAACCCCGATCGTGGCTATGGCTACACCTTC.

V usage is TRBV20-1 and J usage is TRBJ1-1; the match to TRBD1 covers 8 bases. The ends lost 2 bases at V and 5 bases at J; junction bases unmatched: 4. There are 13 residues in the CDR3. Germline V gives CDR1 DFQATT, CDR2 SNEGSKA (reference sequence). CDR3 amino acids: CSARKQGGTEAFF. In nucleotides, the CDR3 is TGCAGTGCTAGAAAACAGGGGGGTACTGAAGCTTTCTTT.

The J gene is TRBJ2-1, the V gene TRBV29-1; TRBD1 matches 9 bases. J was trimmed by 6 bases and V by 6 bases; bases with no gene match: 6. This CDR3 is 13 amino acids long. Germline V gives CDR1 SQVTM, CDR2 ANQGSEA. The CDR3 reads CSVGQGLVNEQFF. CDR3 nucleotide sequence: TGCAGCGTCGGACAGGGGTTGGTCAATGAGCAGTTCTTC.

Only a few counts were recorded for this clonotype. This chain links TRBV28 with TRBJ1-5, with D uncertain. From germline, CDR1 is MDHEN and CDR2 SYDVKM. This CDR3 is built from 12 residues. Trimming took 1 base from V and 10 from J, leaving 8 bases between them. The CDR3 is CASSLYWGPQHF. In nucleotides, the CDR3 is TGTGCCAGCAGTTTATATTGGGGTCCCCAGCATTTT. The whole variable domain, filled in from reference TRBV28 and TRBJ1-5, reads DVKVTQSSRYLVKRTGEKVFLECVQDMDHENMFWYRQDPGLGLRLIYFSYDVKMKEKGDIPEGYSVSREKKERFSLILESASTNQTSMYLCASSLYWGPQHFGDGTRLSIL.

This clonotype qualifies as medium-sized. This chain joins TRBV5-1 and TRBJ2-1; perhaps TRBD1 as D (6 bases). V gave up 0 bases and J gave up 1 base, with 11 bases separating them. Germline assignment: CDR1 SGHRS and CDR2 YFSETQ. This CDR3 has 16 residues. CDR3 in amino acids: CASSLGQDFSYNEQFF. CDR3 DNA: TGCGCCAGCAGCTTGGGACAGGACTTTTCCTACAATGAGCAGTTCTTC.

Sample share makes this clonotype medium-sized. The chain is built from TRBV5-5 and TRBJ2-1; 14 bases agree with TRBD2. CDR3 length: 16 amino acids. From germline, CDR1 is SGHKS and CDR2 YYEKEE (reference sequence). The junction had 6 bases not matched to a gene; V was cut back by 3 bases and J by 7 bases. The CDR3 DNA is TGTGCCAGCAGCTCAGGAGGGACTAGCGGGGGAAATGAGCAGTTCTTC. The encoded protein is CASSSGGTSGGNEQFF.

The rearrangement uses TRBV9 and TRBJ2-5; TRBD1 or TRBD2 may be the D gene (5 bases each). The CDR3 totals 14 residues. Germline V lookup: CDR1 SGDLS, CDR2 YYNGEE. V lost 3 bases and J lost 13, with 22 bases in between. The CDR3 is CASSGIRDALERYF. In nucleotides, the CDR3 is TGTGCCAGCAGCGGAATCCGGGACGCACTGGAGCGGTACTTC.

By its share, this clonotype is medium-sized. The chain is built from TRBV11-2 and TRBJ2-7, with no clear D. The CDR3 length is 13 residues. Trimming removed 2 bases from V and 2 bases from J, with 7 bases in between. Germline CDR1 and CDR2: SGHAT and FQNNGV. CDR3 sequence reads: CASSLSAAYEQYF. In DNA, the CDR3 is TGTGCCAGCAGCTTATCGGCAGCCTACGAGCAGTACTTC.